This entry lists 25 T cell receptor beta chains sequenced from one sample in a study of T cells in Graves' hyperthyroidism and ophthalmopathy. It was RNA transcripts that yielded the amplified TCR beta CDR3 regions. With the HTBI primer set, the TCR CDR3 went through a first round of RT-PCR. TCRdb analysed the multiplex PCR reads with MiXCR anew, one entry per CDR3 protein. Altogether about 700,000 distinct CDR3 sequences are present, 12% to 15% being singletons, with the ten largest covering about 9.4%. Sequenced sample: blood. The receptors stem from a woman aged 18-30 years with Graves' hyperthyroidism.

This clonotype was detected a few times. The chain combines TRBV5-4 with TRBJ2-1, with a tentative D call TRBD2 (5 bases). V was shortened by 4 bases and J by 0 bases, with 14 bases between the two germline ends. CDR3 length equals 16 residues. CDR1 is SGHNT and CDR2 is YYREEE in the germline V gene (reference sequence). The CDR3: CASSLELGSSYNEQFF. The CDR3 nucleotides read TGTGCCAGCAGCCTCGAATTGGGGAGCTCCTACAATGAGCAGTTCTTC.

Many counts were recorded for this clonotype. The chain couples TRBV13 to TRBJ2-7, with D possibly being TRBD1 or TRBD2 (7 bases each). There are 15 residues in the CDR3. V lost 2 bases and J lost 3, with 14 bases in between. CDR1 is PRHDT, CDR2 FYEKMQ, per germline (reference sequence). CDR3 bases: TGTGCCAGCAGCTTAAGAGCCAGGGGGGGCTACGAGCAGTACTTC. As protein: CASSLRARGGYEQYF.

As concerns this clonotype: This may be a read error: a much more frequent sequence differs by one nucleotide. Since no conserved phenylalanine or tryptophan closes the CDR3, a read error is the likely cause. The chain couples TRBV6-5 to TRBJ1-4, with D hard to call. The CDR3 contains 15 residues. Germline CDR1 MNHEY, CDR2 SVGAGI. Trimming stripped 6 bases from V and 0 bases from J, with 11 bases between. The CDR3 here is CASRGRATTNEKLFS. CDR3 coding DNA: TGTGCCAGCAGAGGGAGGGCCACAACTAATGAAAAACTGTTTTCT.

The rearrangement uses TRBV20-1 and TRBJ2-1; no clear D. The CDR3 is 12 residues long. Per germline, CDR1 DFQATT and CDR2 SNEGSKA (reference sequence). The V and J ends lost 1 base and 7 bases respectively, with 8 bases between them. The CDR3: CSARVKWNEQFF. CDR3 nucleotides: TGCAGTGCTAGAGTTAAGTGGAATGAGCAGTTCTTC.

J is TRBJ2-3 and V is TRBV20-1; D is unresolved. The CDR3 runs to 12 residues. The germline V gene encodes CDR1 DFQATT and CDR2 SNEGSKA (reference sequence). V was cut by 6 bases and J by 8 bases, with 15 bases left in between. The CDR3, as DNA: TGCAGTGCCGTGGTCAGTACGGGTACGCAGTATTTT. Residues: CSAVVSTGTQYF.

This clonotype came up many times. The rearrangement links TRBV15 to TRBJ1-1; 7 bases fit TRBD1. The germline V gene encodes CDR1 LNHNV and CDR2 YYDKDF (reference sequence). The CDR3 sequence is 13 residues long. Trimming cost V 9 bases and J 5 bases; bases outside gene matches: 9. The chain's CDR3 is CATRDSTGTEAFF. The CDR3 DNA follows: TGTGCCACGCGGGACAGCACGGGGACTGAAGCTTTCTTT.

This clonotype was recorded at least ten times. Written as DNA, the CDR3 is TGTGCCAGCAGCTTAGGGGCGACAGTGAGGGAATACGAGCAGTACTTC. This sequence encodes CASSLGATVREYEQYF. The chain is built from TRBV11-2 and TRBJ2-7, with D perhaps assigned TRBD1 or TRBD2 (5 bases each). Germline V gives CDR1 SGHAT, CDR2 FQNNGV. CDR3 length: 16 amino acids. V was cut by 1 base and J by 4 bases, with 17 bases left in between. The variable domain in full, completed from reference TRBV11-2 and TRBJ2-7, reads EAGVAQSPRYKIIEKRQSVAFWCNPISGHATLYWYQQILGQGPKLLIQFQNNGVVDDSQLPKDRFSAERLKGVDSTLKIQPAKLEDSAVYLCASSLGATVREYEQYFGPGTRLTVT.

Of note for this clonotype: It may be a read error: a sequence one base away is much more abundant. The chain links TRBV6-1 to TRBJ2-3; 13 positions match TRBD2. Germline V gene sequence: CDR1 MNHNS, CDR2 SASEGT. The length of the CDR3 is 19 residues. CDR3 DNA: TGTACCAGCAGCCGAACAACTAGCGGGAGGGGACTCCGCACAGATACGCAGTATTTT. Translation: CTSSRTTSGRGLRTDTQYF.

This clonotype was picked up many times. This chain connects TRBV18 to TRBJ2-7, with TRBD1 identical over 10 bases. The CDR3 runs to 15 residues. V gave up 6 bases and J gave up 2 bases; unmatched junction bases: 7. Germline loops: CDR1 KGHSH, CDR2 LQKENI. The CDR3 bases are TGTGCCAGCTCGGCCGGGACAGGGGCCACCTACGAGCAGTACTTC. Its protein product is CASSAGTGATYEQYF.

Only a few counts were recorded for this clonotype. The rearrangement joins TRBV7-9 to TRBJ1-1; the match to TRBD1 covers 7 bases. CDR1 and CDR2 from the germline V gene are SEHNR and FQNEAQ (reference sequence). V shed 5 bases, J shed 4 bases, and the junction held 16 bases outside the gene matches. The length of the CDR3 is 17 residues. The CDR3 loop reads CASSPGGYRGRGTEAFF. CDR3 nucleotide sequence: TGTGCCAGCAGCCCGGGGGGTTACAGGGGACGTGGCACTGAAGCTTTCTTT.

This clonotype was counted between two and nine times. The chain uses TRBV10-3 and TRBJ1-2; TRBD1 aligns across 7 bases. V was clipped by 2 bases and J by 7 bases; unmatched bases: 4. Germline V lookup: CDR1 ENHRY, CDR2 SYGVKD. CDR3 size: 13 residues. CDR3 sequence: CAISEEGAGGYTF. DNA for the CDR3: TGTGCCATCAGTGAGGAGGGGGCGGGTGGCTACACCTTC.

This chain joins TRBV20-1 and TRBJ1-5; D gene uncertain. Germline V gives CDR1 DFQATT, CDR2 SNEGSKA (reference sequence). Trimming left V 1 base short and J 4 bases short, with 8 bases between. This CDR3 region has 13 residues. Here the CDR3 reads CSARVSANQPQHF. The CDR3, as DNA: TGCAGTGCTAGAGTAAGTGCAAATCAGCCCCAGCATTTT.

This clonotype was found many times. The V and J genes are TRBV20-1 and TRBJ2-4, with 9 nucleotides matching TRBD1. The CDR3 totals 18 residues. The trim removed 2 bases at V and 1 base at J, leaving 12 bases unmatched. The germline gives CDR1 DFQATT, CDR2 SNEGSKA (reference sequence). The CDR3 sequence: CSARPRNRGRAAKNIQYF. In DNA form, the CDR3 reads TGCAGTGCTAGACCGAGGAACAGGGGGCGCGCGGCCAAAAACATTCAGTACTTC.

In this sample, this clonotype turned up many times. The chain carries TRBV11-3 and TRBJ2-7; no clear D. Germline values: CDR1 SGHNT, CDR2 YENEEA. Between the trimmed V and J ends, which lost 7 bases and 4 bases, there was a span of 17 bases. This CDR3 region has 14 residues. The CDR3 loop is CASTLLSTDYEQYF. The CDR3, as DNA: TGTGCCAGCACTCTCCTCTCGACGGATTACGAGCAGTACTTC.

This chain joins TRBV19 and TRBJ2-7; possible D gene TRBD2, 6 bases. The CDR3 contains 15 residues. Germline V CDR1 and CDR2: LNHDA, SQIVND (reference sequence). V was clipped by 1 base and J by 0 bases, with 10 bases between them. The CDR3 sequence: CASSIGMGGSYEQYF. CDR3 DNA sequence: TGTGCCAGTAGTATAGGTATGGGGGGCTCCTACGAGCAGTACTTC. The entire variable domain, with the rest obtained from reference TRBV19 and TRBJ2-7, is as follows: DGGITQSPKYLFRKEGQNVTLSCEQNLNHDAMYWYRQDPGQGLRLIYYSQIVNDFQKGDIAEGYSVSREKKESFPLTVTSAQKNPTAFYLCASSIGMGGSYEQYFGPGTRLTVT.

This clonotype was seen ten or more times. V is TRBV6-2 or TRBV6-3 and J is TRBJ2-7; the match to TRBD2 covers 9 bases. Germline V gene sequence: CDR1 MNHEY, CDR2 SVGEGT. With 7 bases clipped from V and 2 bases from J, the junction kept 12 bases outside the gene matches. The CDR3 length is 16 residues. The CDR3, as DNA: TGTGCCAGCAAGGGCGACGGTGCGGGAGGGGCCTACGAGCAGTACTTC. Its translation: CASKGDGAGGAYEQYF.

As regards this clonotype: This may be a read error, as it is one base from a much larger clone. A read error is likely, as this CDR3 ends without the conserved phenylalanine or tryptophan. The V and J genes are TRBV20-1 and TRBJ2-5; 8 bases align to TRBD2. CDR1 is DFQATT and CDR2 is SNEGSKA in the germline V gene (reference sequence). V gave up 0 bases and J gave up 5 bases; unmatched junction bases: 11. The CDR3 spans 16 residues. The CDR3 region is CSARDREASGWETQYL. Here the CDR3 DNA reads TGCAGTGCTAGAGATAGAGAGGCTAGCGGGTGGGAGACCCAGTACTTA.

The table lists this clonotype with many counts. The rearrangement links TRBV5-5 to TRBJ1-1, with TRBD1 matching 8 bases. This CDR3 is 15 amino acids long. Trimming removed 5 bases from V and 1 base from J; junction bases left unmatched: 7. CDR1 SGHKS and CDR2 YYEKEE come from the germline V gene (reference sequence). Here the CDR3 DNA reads TGTGCCAGCAGAACGACCGGGACAGGGAACACTGAAGCTTTCTTT. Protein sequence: CASRTTGTGNTEAFF.

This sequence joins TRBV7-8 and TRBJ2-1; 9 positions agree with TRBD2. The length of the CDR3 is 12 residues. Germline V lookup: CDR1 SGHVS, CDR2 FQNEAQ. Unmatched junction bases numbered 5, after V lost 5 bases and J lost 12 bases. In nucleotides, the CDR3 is TGTGCCAGCAGCGTCGGCGGGGGGGGGCAGTTCTTC. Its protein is CASSVGGGGQFF.

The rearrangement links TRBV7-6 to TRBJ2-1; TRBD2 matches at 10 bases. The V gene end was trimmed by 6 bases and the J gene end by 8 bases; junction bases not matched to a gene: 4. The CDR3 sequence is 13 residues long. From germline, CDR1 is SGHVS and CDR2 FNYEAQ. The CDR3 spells CASSPLAGDEQFF. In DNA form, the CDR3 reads TGTGCCAGCAGTCCTCTAGCGGGAGATGAGCAGTTCTTC.

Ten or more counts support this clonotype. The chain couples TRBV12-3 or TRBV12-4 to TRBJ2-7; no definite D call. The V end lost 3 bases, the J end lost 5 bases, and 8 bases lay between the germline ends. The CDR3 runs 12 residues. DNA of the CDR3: TGTGCCAGCAGTTTGCGGCGCCACGAGCAGTACTTC. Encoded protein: CASSLRRHEQYF.

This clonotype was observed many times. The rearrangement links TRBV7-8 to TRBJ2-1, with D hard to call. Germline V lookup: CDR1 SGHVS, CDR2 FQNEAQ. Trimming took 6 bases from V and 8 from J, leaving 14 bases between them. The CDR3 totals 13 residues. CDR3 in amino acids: CASSSARQDEQFF. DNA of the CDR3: TGTGCCAGCAGTTCCGCGCGGCAAGATGAGCAGTTCTTC.

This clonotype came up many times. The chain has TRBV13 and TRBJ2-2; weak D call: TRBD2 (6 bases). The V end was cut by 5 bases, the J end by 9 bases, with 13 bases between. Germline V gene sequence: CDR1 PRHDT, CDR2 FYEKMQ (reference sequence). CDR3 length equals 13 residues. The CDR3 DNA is TGTGCCAGCAGCCCGGTAGGGAGGCGGGAGCTGTTTTTT. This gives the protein CASSPVGRRELFF.

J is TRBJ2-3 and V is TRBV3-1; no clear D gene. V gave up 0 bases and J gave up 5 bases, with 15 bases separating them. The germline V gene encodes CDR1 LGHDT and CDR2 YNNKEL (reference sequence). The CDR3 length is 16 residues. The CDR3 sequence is CASSQDERPIIDTQYF. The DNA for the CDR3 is TGTGCCAGCAGCCAAGATGAGCGACCAATTATAGATACGCAGTATTTT.

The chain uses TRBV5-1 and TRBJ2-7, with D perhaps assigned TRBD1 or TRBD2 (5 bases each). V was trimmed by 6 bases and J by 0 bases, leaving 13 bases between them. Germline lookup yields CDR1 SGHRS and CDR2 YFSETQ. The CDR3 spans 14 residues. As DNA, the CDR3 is TGCGCCAGCACCTCGGGGCCTAGCTCCTACGAGCAGTACTTC. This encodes CASTSGPSSYEQYF.